The present T cell receptor (beta chain) was sequenced within a study of PD-1 blockade in classical Hodgkin lymphoma. Time point specified: newly diagnosed, previously untreated cHL patient sample. PBMCs from untreated, newly diagnosed classical Hodgkin lymphoma were comparison samples. TCRdb keeps only in-frame clones here, not all; method: immunoSEQ multiplex PCR. The sample includes tens of thousands of clones, roughly nine tenths seen only once; the top ten take roughly 3.8%. The germline gives CDR1 SGHDT, CDR2 YYEEEE. The CDR3 has 11 residues. Trimming stripped 1 base from V and 5 bases from J, with 4 bases between.

The TCR was taken from a human donor with classical Hodgkin lymphoma. Source material: peripheral blood mononuclear cells (PBMCs). The J gene is TRBJ2-7, the V gene TRBV5-6; D remains unclear. CDR3 residues: CASSLRDEQYF. The CDR3 region has the DNA TGTGCCAGCAGCTTGCGCGACGAGCAGTACTTC.